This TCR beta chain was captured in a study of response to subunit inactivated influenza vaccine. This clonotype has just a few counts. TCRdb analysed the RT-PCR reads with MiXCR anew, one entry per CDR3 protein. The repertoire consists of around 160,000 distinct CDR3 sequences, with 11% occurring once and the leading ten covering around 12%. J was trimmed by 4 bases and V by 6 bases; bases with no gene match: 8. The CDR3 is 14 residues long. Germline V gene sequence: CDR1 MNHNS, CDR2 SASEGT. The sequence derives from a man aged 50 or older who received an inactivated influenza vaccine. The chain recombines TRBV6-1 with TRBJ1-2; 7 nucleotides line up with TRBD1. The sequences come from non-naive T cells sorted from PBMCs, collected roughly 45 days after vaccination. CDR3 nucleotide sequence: TGTGCCAGCAGCAGACAGGGACACTCCTATGGCTACACCTTC. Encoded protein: CASSRQGHSYGYTF.